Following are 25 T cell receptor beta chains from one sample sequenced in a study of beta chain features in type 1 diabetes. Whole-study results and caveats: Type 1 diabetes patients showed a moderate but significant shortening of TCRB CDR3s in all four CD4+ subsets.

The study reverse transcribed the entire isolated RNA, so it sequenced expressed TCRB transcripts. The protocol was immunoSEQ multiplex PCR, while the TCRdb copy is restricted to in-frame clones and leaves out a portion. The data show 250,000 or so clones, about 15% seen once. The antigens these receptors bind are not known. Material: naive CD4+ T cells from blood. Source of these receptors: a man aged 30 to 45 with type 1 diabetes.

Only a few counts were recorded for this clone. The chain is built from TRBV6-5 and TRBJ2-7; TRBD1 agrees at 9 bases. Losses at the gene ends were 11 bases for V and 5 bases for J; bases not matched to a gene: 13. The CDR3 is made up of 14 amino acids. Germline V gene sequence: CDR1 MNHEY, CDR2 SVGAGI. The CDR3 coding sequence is TGTGCCGCCGGAACTGGGACAGGGTGGAACGAGCAGTACTTC. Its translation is CAAGTGTGWNEQYF.

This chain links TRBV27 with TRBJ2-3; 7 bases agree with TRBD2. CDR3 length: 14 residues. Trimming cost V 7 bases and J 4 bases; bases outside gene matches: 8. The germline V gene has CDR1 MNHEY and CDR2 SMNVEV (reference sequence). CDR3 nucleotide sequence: TGTGCCAGCACTAGGACTAGTGGGTCAGATACGCAGTATTTT. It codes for CASTRTSGSDTQYF.

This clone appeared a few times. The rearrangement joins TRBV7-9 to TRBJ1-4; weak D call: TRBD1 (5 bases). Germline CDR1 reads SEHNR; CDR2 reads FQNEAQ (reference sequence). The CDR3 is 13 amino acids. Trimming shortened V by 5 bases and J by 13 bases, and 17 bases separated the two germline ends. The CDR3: CASSGDGLGGLFF. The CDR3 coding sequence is TGTGCCAGCAGCGGGGACGGGCTCGGGGGACTGTTTTTT.

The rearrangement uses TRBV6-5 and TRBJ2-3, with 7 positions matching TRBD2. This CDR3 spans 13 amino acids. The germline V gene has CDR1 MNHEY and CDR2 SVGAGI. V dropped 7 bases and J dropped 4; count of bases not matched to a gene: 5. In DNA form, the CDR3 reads TGTGCCAGCACCCCGGCGGGGGCAGATACGCAGTATTTT. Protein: CASTPAGADTQYF.

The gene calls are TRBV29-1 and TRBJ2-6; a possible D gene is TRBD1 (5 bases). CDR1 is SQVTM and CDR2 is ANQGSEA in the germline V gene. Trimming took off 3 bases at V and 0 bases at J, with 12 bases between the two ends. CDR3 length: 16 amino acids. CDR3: CSVDSGPISGANVLTF. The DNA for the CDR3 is TGCAGCGTTGATTCAGGGCCCATCTCTGGGGCCAACGTCCTGACTTTC.

CDR3 loop: CSVTTPLLAGSQETQYF. In DNA form, the CDR3 reads TGCAGCGTTACAACACCACTACTAGCGGGGAGCCAAGAGACCCAGTACTTC. The chain uses TRBV29-1 and TRBJ2-5; 10 bases fit TRBD2. The CDR3 runs to 17 residues. CDR1 is SQVTM, CDR2 ANQGSEA, per germline. J lost 1 base, V lost 5 bases, and 13 bases had no gene match.

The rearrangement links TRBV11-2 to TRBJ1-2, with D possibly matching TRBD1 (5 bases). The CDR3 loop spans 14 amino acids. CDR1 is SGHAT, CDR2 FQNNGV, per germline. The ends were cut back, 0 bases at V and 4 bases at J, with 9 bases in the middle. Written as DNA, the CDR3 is TGTGCCAGCAGCTTAGATATGGGGCCCTATGGCTACACCTTC. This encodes CASSLDMGPYGYTF.

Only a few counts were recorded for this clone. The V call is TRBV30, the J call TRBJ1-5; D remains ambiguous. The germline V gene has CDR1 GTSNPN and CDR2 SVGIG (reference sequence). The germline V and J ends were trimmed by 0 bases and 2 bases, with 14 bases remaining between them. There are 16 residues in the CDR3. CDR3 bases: TGTGCCTGGAGTGTAGCCGGAGTCCTCGGCAATCAGCCCCAGCATTTT. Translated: CAWSVAGVLGNQPQHF. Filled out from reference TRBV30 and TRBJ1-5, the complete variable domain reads SQTIHQWPATLVQPVGSPLSLECTVEGTSNPNLYWYRQAAGRGLQLLFYSVGIGQISSEVPQNLSASRPQDRQFILSSKKLLLSDSGFYLCAWSVAGVLGNQPQHFGDGTRLSIL.

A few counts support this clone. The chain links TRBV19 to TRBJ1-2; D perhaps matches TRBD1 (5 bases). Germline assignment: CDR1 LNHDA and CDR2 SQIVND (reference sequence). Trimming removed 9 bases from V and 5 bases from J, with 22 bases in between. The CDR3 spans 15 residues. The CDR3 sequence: CASHYSRQGGYGYTF. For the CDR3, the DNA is TGTGCCAGCCATTATTCGAGGCAGGGAGGGTATGGCTACACCTTC.

The CDR3 region is CASINGIFGTDTQYF. DNA for the CDR3: TGTGCCAGCATTAACGGGATCTTTGGGACAGATACGCAGTATTTT. V and J are TRBV6-1 and TRBJ2-3; D possibly corresponds to TRBD2 (5 bases). CDR1 MNHNS and CDR2 SASEGT come from the germline V gene. Trimming took off 7 bases at V and 3 bases at J, with 17 bases between the two ends. This CDR3 contains 15 residues.

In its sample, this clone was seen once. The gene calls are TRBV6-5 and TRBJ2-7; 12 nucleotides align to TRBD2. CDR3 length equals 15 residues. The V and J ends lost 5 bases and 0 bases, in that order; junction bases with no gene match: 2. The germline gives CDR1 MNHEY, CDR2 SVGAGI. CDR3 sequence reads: CASSKLAGGSYEQYF. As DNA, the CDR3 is TGTGCCAGCAGTAAACTAGCGGGAGGCTCCTACGAGCAGTACTTC.

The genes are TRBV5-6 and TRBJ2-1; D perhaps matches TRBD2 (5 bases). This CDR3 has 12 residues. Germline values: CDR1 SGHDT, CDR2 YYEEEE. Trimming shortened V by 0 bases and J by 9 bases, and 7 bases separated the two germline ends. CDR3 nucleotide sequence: TGTGCCAGCAGCTTGGGAGGGATTGAGCAGTTCTTC. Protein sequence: CASSLGGIEQFF.

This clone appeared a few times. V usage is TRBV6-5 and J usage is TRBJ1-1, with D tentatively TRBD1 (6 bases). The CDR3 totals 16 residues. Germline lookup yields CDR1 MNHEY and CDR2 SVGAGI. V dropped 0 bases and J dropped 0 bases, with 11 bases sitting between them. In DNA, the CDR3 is TGTGCCAGCAGTTACTCGGGAGGGGGGATGAACACTGAAGCTTTCTTT. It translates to CASSYSGGGMNTEAFF.

The CDR3 is CASSLKVQGFEETQYF. The CDR3 nucleotides are TGTGCCAGCAGCTTAAAAGTCCAGGGATTCGAAGAGACCCAGTACTTC. The rearrangement joins TRBV7-8 to TRBJ2-5; the D gene is possibly TRBD1 (5 bases). Per germline, CDR1 SGHVS and CDR2 FQNEAQ. There are 16 residues in the CDR3. Trimming removed 2 bases at V and 3 bases at J, with 16 bases between.

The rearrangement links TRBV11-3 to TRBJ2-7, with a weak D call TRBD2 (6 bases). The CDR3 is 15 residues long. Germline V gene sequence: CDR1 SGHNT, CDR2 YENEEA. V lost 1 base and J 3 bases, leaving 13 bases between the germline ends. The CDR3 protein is CASSLVQGGLYEQYF. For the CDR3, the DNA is TGTGCCAGCAGCTTAGTGCAGGGAGGTCTCTACGAGCAGTACTTC.

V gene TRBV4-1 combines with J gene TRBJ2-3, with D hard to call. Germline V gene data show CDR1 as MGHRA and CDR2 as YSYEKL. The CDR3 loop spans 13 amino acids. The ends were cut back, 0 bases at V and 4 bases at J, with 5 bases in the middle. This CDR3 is CASSQDQADTQYF. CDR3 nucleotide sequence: TGCGCCAGCAGCCAAGATCAGGCAGATACGCAGTATTTT.

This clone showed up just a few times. The CDR3 DNA sequence: TGTGCCAGCAGTGAACAGGGGGCCACAGATACGCAGTATTTT. Translation: CASSEQGATDTQYF. The J gene is TRBJ2-3, the V gene TRBV2; TRBD1 agrees at 8 bases. The CDR3 is 14 amino acids. The junction had 0 bases not matched to a gene; V was cut back by 2 bases and J by 2 bases. From germline, CDR1 is SNHLY and CDR2 FYNNEI.

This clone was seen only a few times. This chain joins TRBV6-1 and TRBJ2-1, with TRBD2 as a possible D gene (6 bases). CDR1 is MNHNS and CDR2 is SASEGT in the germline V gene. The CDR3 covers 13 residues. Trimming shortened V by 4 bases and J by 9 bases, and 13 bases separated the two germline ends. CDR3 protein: CASSVGGSGEQFF. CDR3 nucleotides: TGTGCCAGCAGTGTTGGAGGGTCCGGTGAGCAGTTCTTC.

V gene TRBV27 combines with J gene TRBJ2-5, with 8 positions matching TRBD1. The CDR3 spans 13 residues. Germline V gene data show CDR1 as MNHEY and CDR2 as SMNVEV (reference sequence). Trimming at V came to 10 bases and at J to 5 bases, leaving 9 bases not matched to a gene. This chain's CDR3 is CATTGQEFETQYF. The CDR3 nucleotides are TGTGCCACCACGGGACAGGAGTTTGAGACCCAGTACTTC.

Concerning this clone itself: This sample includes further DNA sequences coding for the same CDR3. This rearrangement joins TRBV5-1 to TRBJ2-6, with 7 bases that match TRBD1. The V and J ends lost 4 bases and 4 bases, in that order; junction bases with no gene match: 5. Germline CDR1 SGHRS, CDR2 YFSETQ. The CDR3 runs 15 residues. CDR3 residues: CASSRDRAGANVLTF. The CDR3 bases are TGCGCCAGCAGCCGAGACAGGGCCGGGGCCAACGTCCTGACTTTC.

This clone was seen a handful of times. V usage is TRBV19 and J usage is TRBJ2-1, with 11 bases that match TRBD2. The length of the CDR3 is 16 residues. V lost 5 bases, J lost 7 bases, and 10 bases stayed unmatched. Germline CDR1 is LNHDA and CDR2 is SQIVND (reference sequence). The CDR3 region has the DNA TGTGCCAGTAGTCTGACTAGCGGGATGGCAGGGAATGAGCAGTTCTTC. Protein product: CASSLTSGMAGNEQFF.

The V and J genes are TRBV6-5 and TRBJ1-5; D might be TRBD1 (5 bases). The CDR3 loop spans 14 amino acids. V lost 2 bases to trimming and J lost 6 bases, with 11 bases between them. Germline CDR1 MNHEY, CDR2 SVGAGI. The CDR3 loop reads CASSYGAGGQPQHF. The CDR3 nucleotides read TGTGCCAGCAGTTACGGGGCCGGGGGTCAGCCCCAGCATTTT.

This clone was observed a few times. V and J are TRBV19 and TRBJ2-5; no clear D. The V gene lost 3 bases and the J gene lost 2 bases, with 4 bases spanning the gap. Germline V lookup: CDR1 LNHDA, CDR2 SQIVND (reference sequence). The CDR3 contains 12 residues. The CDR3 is CASSIPQETQYF. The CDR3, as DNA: TGTGCCAGTAGTATCCCTCAAGAGACCCAGTACTTC.

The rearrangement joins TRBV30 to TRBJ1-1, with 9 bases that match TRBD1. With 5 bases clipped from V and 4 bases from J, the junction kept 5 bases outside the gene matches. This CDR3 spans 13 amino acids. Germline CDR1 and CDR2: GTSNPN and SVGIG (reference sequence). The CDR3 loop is CAWSSTGGTEAFF. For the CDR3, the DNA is TGTGCCTGGTCGTCGACAGGGGGCACTGAAGCTTTCTTT.

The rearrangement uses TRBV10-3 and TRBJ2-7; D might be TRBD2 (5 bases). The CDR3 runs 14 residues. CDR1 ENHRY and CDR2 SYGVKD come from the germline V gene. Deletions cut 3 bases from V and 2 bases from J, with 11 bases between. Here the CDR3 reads CAISDGRQAYEQYF. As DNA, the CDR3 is TGTGCCATCAGTGATGGGAGACAAGCCTACGAGCAGTACTTC.